Listed below are T cell receptor beta chains from one sample, sequenced in a study of T cell changes during pregnancy in multiple sclerosis. The data were produced by immunoSEQ multiplex PCR, yet TCRdb's version contains in-frame clones alone and is incomplete. The sample records approximately 100,000 clones, over 85% being singletons. This specimen consisted of peripheral blood, obtained in the second trimester of pregnancy. The receptors were sampled from a female donor with multiple sclerosis, enrolled in a pregnancy study. Each CDR3 is given with its conserved first and last residue. A D gene is named only where the DNA matches it firmly. Clone size is not always given. Where it is, it says once, few, many or a class for expanded clones.

J gene,D gene,V gene,clone size,CDR3 protein,CDR3 DNA
TRBJ2-1,TRBD2,TRBV4-1,NA,CASSPLGLAGYNEQFF,TGCGCCAGCAGCCCTTTAGGACTAGCGGGATACAATGAGCAGTTCTTC
TRBJ1-1,TRBD1,TRBV28,NA,CASSFPGTGATEAFF,TGTGCCAGCAGTTTCCCCGGGACAGGAGCCACTGAAGCTTTCTTT
TRBJ2-5,TRBD1,TRBV6-1,NA,CASSPDRGRIETQYF,TGTGCCAGCAGTCCGGACAGGGGGCGCATTGAGACCCAGTACTTC
TRBJ1-2,NA,TRBV5-1,NA,CASSFSRNYGYTF,TGCGCCAGCAGCTTTTCCAGGAACTATGGCTACACCTTC
TRBJ2-7,NA,TRBV28,NA,CASSLGGIRSSYEQYF,TGTGCCAGCAGTTTAGGGGGGATTCGAAGCTCCTACGAGCAGTACTTC
TRBJ2-3,NA,TRBV5-6,NA,CASSLMRSTDTQYF,TGTGCCAGCAGCTTGATGAGGAGCACAGATACGCAGTATTTT
TRBJ1-5,NA,TRBV5-8,NA,CASSLLGAGNQPQHF,TGTGCCAGCAGCTTGCTAGGGGCTGGCAATCAGCCCCAGCATTTT
TRBJ2-7,NA,TRBV28,NA,CASSLLGTDTYEQYF,TGTGCCAGCAGTCTTCTCGGGACTGATACCTACGAGCAGTACTTC
TRBJ2-7,TRBD1,TRBV5-1,NA,CASSFPGQGVYEQYF,TGCGCCAGCAGCTTCCCGGGACAGGGGGTCTACGAGCAGTACTTC
TRBJ1-1,TRBD1,TRBV5-1,once,CASSGLQTGQMNTEAFF,TGCGCCAGCAGCGGCCTCCAGACAGGGCAGATGAACACTGAAGCTTTCTTT
TRBJ2-1,TRBD2,TRBV5-4,few,CASSLELAGGPSYNEQFF,TGTGCCAGCAGCTTGGAACTAGCGGGAGGACCCTCCTACAATGAGCAGTTCTTC
TRBJ2-7,TRBD1,TRBV5-6,NA,CASSRDRAYEQYF,TGTGCCAGCAGCCGGGACAGAGCCTACGAGCAGTACTTC
TRBJ2-3,TRBD1,TRBV9,NA,CASSSRQGAADTQYF,TGTGCCAGCAGCTCAAGACAGGGGGCAGCAGATACGCAGTATTTT
TRBJ1-1,NA,TRBV5-6,NA,CASSRGLQAEAFF,TGTGCCAGCAGCCGGGGACTCCAGGCGGAAGCTTTCTTT
TRBJ1-5,NA,TRBV10-1,NA,CASSESRGGGNQPQHF,TGCGCCAGCAGTGAGTCGAGGGGAGGCGGCAATCAGCCCCAGCATTTT
TRBJ1-5,TRBD1,TRBV10-3,NA,CAIGEVDRGRYQPQHF,TGTGCCATCGGGGAAGTGGACAGGGGCCGCTATCAGCCCCAGCATTTT
TRBJ1-1,TRBD1,TRBV5-1,NA,CASSFRDSSQNTEAFF,TGCGCCAGCAGCTTCCGGGACAGTTCACAGAACACTGAAGCTTTCTTT
TRBJ2-1,TRBD2,TRBV6-1,NA,CASCTSGGPKEQFF,TGTGCCAGCTGTACTAGCGGTGGTCCCAAAGAGCAGTTCTTC
TRBJ1-3,TRBD1,TRBV7-6,NA,CASSPTGGYVNTIYF,TGTGCCAGCAGCCCGACAGGGGGATACGTAAACACCATATATTTT
TRBJ2-5,NA,TRBV7-6,NA,CASSRLGGTQETQYF,TGTGCCAGCAGCCGGTTGGGGGGAACCCAAGAGACCCAGTACTTC
TRBJ2-1,TRBD2,TRBV11-3,NA,CASSLTSGGGWGEQFF,TGTGCCAGCAGTTTAACTAGCGGGGGAGGCTGGGGTGAGCAGTTCTTC
TRBJ2-7,NA,TRBV4-1,NA,CASSQRLGLEVREQYF,TGCGCCAGCAGCCAAAGGCTTGGTCTAGAAGTGAGGGAGCAGTACTTC
TRBJ1-2,TRBD1,TRBV5-1,NA,CASSPSDRNYGYTF,TGCGCCAGCAGCCCGTCGGACAGGAACTATGGCTACACCTTC
TRBJ2-3,TRBD2,TRBV7-2,NA,CASSLDPNGGGNTDTQYF,TGTGCCAGCAGCTTAGACCCAAACGGCGGGGGAAACACAGATACGCAGTATTTT
TRBJ2-2,NA,TRBV25-1,NA,CASSPTGFRSGELFF,TGTGCCAGCAGTCCAACAGGGTTTAGATCCGGGGAGCTGTTTTTT
TRBJ2-7,TRBD1,TRBV5-4,NA,CASSDRGSYEQYF,TGTGCCAGCAGCGACAGGGGTTCCTACGAGCAGTACTTC
TRBJ2-3,TRBD2,TRBV30,NA,CAWTHSRLAGGKVGTDTQYF,TGTGCCTGGACCCACTCGCGGCTAGCGGGGGGAAAGGTGGGCACAGATACGCAGTATTTT
TRBJ1-1,NA,TRBV5-1,NA,CASSSSAVGAGTEAFF,TGCGCCAGCAGCTCCTCAGCAGTAGGGGCTGGGACTGAAGCTTTCTTT
TRBJ1-1,NA,TRBV6-5,NA,CASSRGAGEAFF,TGTGCCAGCAGCCGGGGGGCAGGGGAAGCTTTCTTT
TRBJ2-5,TRBD2,TRBV5-1,NA,CASSLEVAGGEETQYF,TGCGCCAGCAGCTTGGAGGTAGCGGGGGGCGAAGAGACCCAGTACTTC
TRBJ2-7,TRBD1,TRBV5-4,NA,CASSNMGQVNYEQYF,TGTGCCAGCAGCAATATGGGACAGGTTAACTACGAGCAGTACTTC
TRBJ2-6,NA,TRBV2,NA,CASRIGVGSGANVLTF,TGTGCCAGCAGGATAGGGGTGGGCTCTGGGGCCAACGTCCTGACTTTC
TRBJ2-1,TRBD2,TRBV18,NA,CASSPQREWNEQFF,TGTGCCAGCTCACCCCAGCGGGAGTGGAATGAGCAGTTCTTC
TRBJ1-3,NA,TRBV2,NA,CASSPGGGSGNTIYF,TGTGCCAGCAGCCCCGGGGGGGGATCTGGAAACACCATATATTTT
TRBJ2-2,NA,TRBV28,NA,CASRVGQLNTGELFF,TGTGCCAGCAGGGTAGGACAGTTGAACACCGGGGAGCTGTTTTTT
TRBJ2-1,TRBD2,TRBV27,NA,CASSLAAGGAFNEQFF,TGTGCCAGCAGTTTAGCAGCCGGGGGGGCCTTCAATGAGCAGTTCTTC
TRBJ1-1,TRBD1,TRBV19,few,CASSPGGAAEAFF,TGTGCCAGTAGCCCAGGGGGCGCGGCTGAAGCTTTCTTT
TRBJ2-6,NA,TRBV29-1,NA,CSVAGVPGANVLTF,TGCAGCGTTGCGGGGGTGCCTGGGGCCAACGTCCTGACTTTC
TRBJ2-2,TRBD1,TRBV5-1,NA,CASSFPGTGGWELFF,TGCGCCAGCAGCTTTCCCGGGACAGGGGGCTGGGAGCTGTTTTTT
TRBJ2-7,TRBD2,TRBV4-1,NA,CASSQATSGGYEQYF,TGCGCCAGCAGCCAAGCTACTAGCGGGGGCTACGAGCAGTACTTC
TRBJ1-1,NA,TRBV28,NA,CASIGQFEAFF,TGTGCCAGCATCGGACAGTTTGAAGCTTTCTTT
TRBJ1-2,NA,TRBV7-2,NA,CASSTNWGDGYGYTF,TGTGCCAGCAGCACAAACTGGGGGGATGGCTATGGCTACACCTTC
TRBJ2-7,TRBD2,TRBV7-2,NA,CASSLETSGRAAYEQYF,TGTGCCAGCAGCTTAGAGACTAGCGGGAGGGCAGCCTACGAGCAGTACTTC
TRBJ2-5,NA,TRBV7-7,NA,CASSLGVGETQYF,TGTGCCAGCAGCTTAGGTGTCGGAGAGACCCAGTACTTC